The next 30 T cell receptor beta chains were all read from a single sample in a study of cytomegalovirus exposure and HLA in healthy donors. PCR primers comprised 60 Vbeta and 13 Jbeta primers. Sequencing used immunoSEQ multiplex PCR; TCRdb keeps in-frame clones, though not all of them. The sample consists of 100,000 to 150,000 clones, more than 70% of them appearing once. Sequenced material: PBMCs. The receptors derive from a young man in good health and CMV-seronegative.

CDR3 sequence reads: CASSPGTQRNTGELFF. DNA of the CDR3: TGCGCCAGCAGCCCCGGGACTCAGAGGAACACCGGGGAGCTGTTTTTT. The rearrangement joins TRBV5-1 to TRBJ2-2, with D perhaps matching TRBD2 (6 bases). CDR1 and CDR2 (germline): SGHRS, YFSETQ. The CDR3 covers 16 residues. V dropped 4 bases and J dropped 1 base, with 14 bases sitting between them.

This chain links TRBV18 with TRBJ1-2; D is undetermined. This CDR3 is built from 16 residues. Germline values: CDR1 KGHSH, CDR2 LQKENI. V lost 2 bases to trimming and J lost 4 bases, with 17 bases between them. The CDR3 protein is CASSPNSGGQFYGYTF. CDR3 coding DNA: TGTGCCAGCTCACCAAATTCCGGAGGGCAGTTCTATGGCTACACCTTC.

This chain connects TRBV5-4 to TRBJ2-7, with 12 bases identical to TRBD2. J gave up 2 bases and V 4 bases, and 4 bases lay outside the gene matches. This CDR3 is built from 15 residues. Germline V gene sequence: CDR1 SGHNT, CDR2 YYREEE (reference sequence). CDR3 in DNA: TGTGCCAGCAGCCAAAGACTAGCGGGGGCCTACGAGCAGTACTTC. Its translation is CASSQRLAGAYEQYF.

The V and J genes are TRBV4-1 and TRBJ1-6, with D hard to call. V lost 4 bases and J lost 6, with 13 bases in between. The CDR3 is 15 residues long. Germline V gene lookup returns CDR1 MGHRA and CDR2 YSYEKL. CDR3 sequence (DNA): TGCGCCAGCAGCCTAGAGACTAATATTAATTCACCCCTCCACTTT. Encoded protein: CASSLETNINSPLHF.

The chain is built from TRBV6-5 and TRBJ2-7, with 10 positions matching TRBD1. The CDR3 extends over 14 amino acids. V was clipped by 6 bases and J by 5 bases; unmatched bases: 7. Per the germline V gene, CDR1 is MNHEY and CDR2 is SVGAGI. This chain's CDR3 is CASREDRGLDEQYF. The DNA for the CDR3 is TGTGCCAGCAGGGAAGACAGGGGGCTCGACGAGCAGTACTTC.

The rearrangement uses TRBV7-2 and TRBJ2-5, with TRBD1 matching 8 bases. Germline lookup yields CDR1 SGHTA and CDR2 FQGNSA. This CDR3 has 14 residues. With V trimmed by 4 bases and J by 5 bases, 6 bases remained unmatched. The CDR3, as DNA: TGTGCCAGCAGCTCGGACAGGGCGGGGGAGACCCAGTACTTC. Translating gives CASSSDRAGETQYF.

This chain connects TRBV4-1 to TRBJ2-7, with no clear D. V was shortened by 2 bases and J by 12 bases, with 14 bases between the two germline ends. Germline V gene lookup returns CDR1 MGHRA and CDR2 YSYEKL. The CDR3 spans 12 residues. The CDR3 protein is CASSQPGPGTYF. The CDR3 nucleotides read TGCGCCAGCAGCCAACCAGGTCCTGGAACGTACTTC.

This clone turned up a few times. The J gene is TRBJ2-4, the V gene TRBV7-3, with TRBD1 identical over 7 bases. Germline loops: CDR1 SGHTA, CDR2 FQGTGA. This CDR3 has 15 amino acids. Trimming cost V 5 bases and J 5 bases; bases outside gene matches: 9. The CDR3 coding sequence is TGTGCCAGCAGCGTACAGGGACAGAGAGAAAACATTCAGTACTTC. Translating it yields CASSVQGQRENIQYF.

This clone appeared a few times. This rearrangement joins TRBV5-1 to TRBJ2-2, with D perhaps matching TRBD1 (6 bases). The V end lost 2 bases, the J end lost 0 bases, and 8 bases lay between the germline ends. The CDR3 length is 15 residues. Germline V gene sequence: CDR1 SGHRS, CDR2 YFSETQ. The CDR3 sequence is CASSFGQPNTGELFF. CDR3 nucleotides: TGCGCCAGCAGCTTCGGACAGCCGAACACCGGGGAGCTGTTTTTT.

In its sample, this clone was seen a few times. The chain recombines TRBV30 with TRBJ1-2; D uncertain. CDR1 GTSNPN and CDR2 SVGIG come from the germline V gene (reference sequence). The CDR3 spans 13 residues. Trimming stripped 4 bases from V and 8 bases from J, with 17 bases between. The CDR3 bases are TGTGCCTGGATGATGACGGGGAACCGCGGCTACACCTTC. This gives the protein CAWMMTGNRGYTF.

The chain carries TRBV27 and TRBJ2-1, with 10 bases fitting TRBD2. V lost 3 bases to trimming and J lost 1 base; unmatched junction nucleotides: 9. The V gene's germline CDR1 is MNHEY and CDR2 SMNVEV (reference sequence). The CDR3 runs 18 residues. CDR3 sequence: CASSFASGGETSYNEQFF. The CDR3 DNA reads TGTGCCAGCAGTTTCGCTAGCGGGGGTGAGACTTCCTACAATGAGCAGTTCTTC.

The V and J genes are TRBV9 and TRBJ1-2; 9 nucleotides match TRBD1. Trimming took 4 bases from V and 8 from J; bases not matched to a gene: 6. The CDR3 covers 13 residues. The germline V gene encodes CDR1 SGDLS and CDR2 YYNGEE. The CDR3 nucleotides read TGTGCCAGCAGCCCCCGGGACAGGGACGGCTACACCTTC. This sequence encodes CASSPRDRDGYTF. Variable domain in full (rest from reference TRBV9 and TRBJ1-2): DSGVTQTPKHLITATGQRVTLRCSPRSGDLSVYWYQQSLDQGLQFLIQYYNGEERAKGNILERFSAQQFPDLHSELNLSSLELGDSALYFCASSPRDRDGYTFGSGTRLTVV.

The rearrangement links TRBV6-5 to TRBJ2-7, with 10 bases identical to TRBD2. The length of the CDR3 is 16 residues. With 2 bases clipped from V and 0 bases from J, the junction kept 4 bases outside the gene matches. Germline CDR1 and CDR2: MNHEY and SVGAGI. The CDR3: CASSYGLADSSYEQYF. Written as DNA, the CDR3 is TGTGCCAGCAGTTACGGACTAGCGGACAGCTCCTACGAGCAGTACTTC.

This chain joins TRBV2 and TRBJ1-3, with a tentative D call TRBD1 (6 bases). Germline values: CDR1 SNHLY, CDR2 FYNNEI. Trimming removed 2 bases at V and 1 base at J, with 9 bases between. There are 15 residues in the CDR3. CDR3 sequence (DNA): TGTGCCAGCAGTGAACAGGGGCAATCTGGAAACACCATATATTTT. Its translation is CASSEQGQSGNTIYF. Combining the CDR3 with reference TRBV2 and TRBJ1-3 gives the whole variable domain EPEVTQTPSHQVTQMGQEVILRCVPISNHLYFYWYRQILGQKVEFLVSFYNNEISEKSEIFDDQFSVERPDGSNFTLKIRSTKLEDSAMYFCASSEQGQSGNTIYFGEGSWLTVV.

This clone has more than one count but fewer than ten. The chain carries TRBV5-4 and TRBJ1-4; D remains unclear. The end of the DNA fits TRBJ2-2 better, so the J call may be wrong. There are 13 residues in the CDR3. CDR1 and CDR2 (germline): SGHNT, YYREEE (reference sequence). CDR3: CASSLVVGGELFF. The CDR3 nucleotides are TGTGCCAGCAGCTTAGTTGTAGGAGGGGAGCTGTTTTTT.

The sample holds a few counts of this clone. This chain joins TRBV6-1 and TRBJ1-4, with 8 nucleotides matching TRBD1. The germline V gene has CDR1 MNHNS and CDR2 SASEGT. There are 16 residues in the CDR3. Germline trimming cut 2 bases from V and 8 bases from J; bases unmatched to any gene: 10. The DNA of the CDR3 is TGTGCCAGCAGTGAATGGACAGGGCGGAGTGGGGAAAAACTGTTTTTT. It is translated as CASSEWTGRSGEKLFF.

This chain connects TRBV19 to TRBJ2-6; D ambiguous. This CDR3 is 13 amino acids long. CDR1 is LNHDA and CDR2 is SQIVND in the germline V gene (reference sequence). The germline V and J ends were trimmed by 7 bases and 2 bases, with 6 bases remaining between them. This CDR3 reads CASIPTGANVLTF. The CDR3, as DNA: TGTGCCAGTATCCCAACTGGGGCCAACGTCCTGACTTTC.

In DNA form, the CDR3 reads TGTGCCAGCAGTTTTGCAGGGTTGCATCAGCCCCAGCATTTT. Translating gives CASSFAGLHQPQHF. The V gene is TRBV28, the J gene TRBJ1-5; tentative D call: TRBD1 (5 bases). CDR1 MDHEN and CDR2 SYDVKM come from the germline V gene. The length of the CDR3 is 14 residues. V lost 3 bases to trimming and J lost 5 bases, with 11 bases between them.

This chain joins TRBV4-3 and TRBJ1-3; 7 nucleotides line up with TRBD1. The CDR3 has 21 amino acids. V was pared by 1 base and J by 1 base, with 19 bases of the junction left unmatched. CDR1 is LGHNA and CDR2 is YSLEER in the germline V gene. The CDR3 DNA reads TGCGCCAGCAGCCAAGGTTGGAGTGACAGGGAGTTCCGAGTTTCTGGAAACACCATATATTTT. It yields the protein CASSQGWSDREFRVSGNTIYF.

This clone has just a few counts. This rearrangement joins TRBV28 to TRBJ1-2; D may be TRBD1 (5 bases). V was shortened by 4 bases and J by 4 bases, with 13 bases between the two germline ends. The CDR3 spans 14 residues. Germline V gives CDR1 MDHEN, CDR2 SYDVKM. The CDR3 here is CASSWSEGTYGYTF. In DNA form, the CDR3 reads TGTGCCAGCAGTTGGTCGGAGGGGACCTATGGCTACACCTTC.

V and J are TRBV6-6 and TRBJ2-7, with 10 positions matching TRBD1. The CDR3 totals 15 residues. From germline, CDR1 is MNHNY and CDR2 SVGAGI (reference sequence). Trimming cost V 6 bases and J 3 bases; bases outside gene matches: 8. CDR3 in DNA: TGTGCCAGCAGCCTCGGACAGGGGGACATCTACGAGCAGTACTTC. Translating gives CASSLGQGDIYEQYF.

In DNA, the CDR3 is TGTGCCAGCAGCTTAACGCACAGGGGGACAGATACGCAGTATTTT. Translation: CASSLTHRGTDTQYF. This chain connects TRBV7-3 to TRBJ2-3; 8 nucleotides agree with TRBD1. This CDR3 has 15 residues. Unmatched junction bases numbered 2, after V lost 0 bases and J lost 3 bases. CDR1 and CDR2 from the germline V gene are SGHTA and FQGTGA.

The chain has TRBV6-6 and TRBJ2-7; a weak D match, TRBD1 (6 bases). Germline V gene lookup returns CDR1 MNHNY and CDR2 SVGAGI (reference sequence). V was clipped by 0 bases and J by 1 base, with 13 bases between them. The CDR3 covers 16 residues. CDR3 residues: CASSYSRTADSYEQYF. As DNA, the CDR3 is TGTGCCAGCAGTTACTCTCGGACAGCCGATTCCTACGAGCAGTACTTC.

The rearrangement joins TRBV9 to TRBJ2-5; tentatively, D is TRBD1 (7 bases). Germline-derived CDR1 and CDR2 are SGDLS and YYNGEE. CDR3 length: 16 residues. V was cut by 2 bases and J by 4 bases, with 18 bases left in between. The CDR3 protein is CASSVGGGLLGETQYF. CDR3 sequence (DNA): TGTGCCAGCAGCGTTGGAGGGGGCCTGTTGGGAGAGACCCAGTACTTC.

This chain joins TRBV9 and TRBJ2-1; 9 bases agree with TRBD1. The length of the CDR3 is 15 residues. J was trimmed by 6 bases and V by 3 bases; bases with no gene match: 7. Germline CDR1 SGDLS, CDR2 YYNGEE. CDR3 region: CASSGRGQGFNEQFF. The DNA for the CDR3 is TGTGCCAGCAGCGGAAGGGGACAGGGTTTCAATGAGCAGTTCTTC.

The CDR3 nucleotides are TGTGCCAGCAGCTCGAGCGGAATCTCCTACAATGAGCAGTTCTTC. This sequence encodes CASSSSGISYNEQFF. This rearrangement joins TRBV5-5 to TRBJ2-1; D might be TRBD2 (5 bases). This CDR3 spans 15 amino acids. Looked up from germline, CDR1 is SGHKS and CDR2 is YYEKEE (reference sequence). Trimming pared 3 bases from V and 0 bases from J, leaving 10 bases between. The entire variable domain, with the rest obtained from reference TRBV5-5 and TRBJ2-1, is as follows: DAGVTQSPTHLIKTRGQQVTLRCSPISGHKSVSWYQQVLGQGPQFIFQYYEKEERGRGNFPDRFSARQFPNYSSELNVNALLLGDSALYLCASSSSGISYNEQFFGPGTRLTVL.

V and J are TRBV6-6 and TRBJ1-3, with D unresolved. The CDR3 is 12 residues long. V was shortened by 6 bases and J by 4 bases, with 7 bases between the two germline ends. From germline, CDR1 is MNHNY and CDR2 SVGAGI (reference sequence). The CDR3 region is CASRSPGNTIYF. The CDR3, as DNA: TGTGCCAGCAGGTCTCCGGGAAACACCATATATTTT.

This clone occurred a few times. This CDR3 reads CASLLGHTDTQYF. CDR3 sequence (DNA): TGTGCCAGCCTCCTGGGCCACACAGATACGCAGTATTTT. V is TRBV5-6 and J is TRBJ2-3; D is unclear. Trimming cost V 7 bases and J 2 bases, with 11 bases left between them. CDR1 SGHDT and CDR2 YYEEEE come from the germline V gene. The CDR3 spans 13 residues.

This clone came up once. This chain joins TRBV11-1 and TRBJ1-2, with no clear D. V shed 5 bases and J shed 7 bases, with 14 bases lying between them. Germline loops: CDR1 SGHAT, CDR2 FQDESV (reference sequence). The CDR3 contains 13 residues. As DNA, the CDR3 is TGTGCCAGCAGCGAGGGTCTTCTTTTTGGCTACACCTTC. This translates into CASSEGLLFGYTF.

The chain carries TRBV28 and TRBJ1-5; weak D call: TRBD1 (5 bases). CDR1 and CDR2 (germline): MDHEN, SYDVKM. The V end was cut by 4 bases, the J end by 1 base, with 11 bases between. This CDR3 region has 15 residues. Here the CDR3 DNA reads TGTGCCAGCAGTTATACAGGATTCAGCAATCAGCCCCAGCATTTT. Translation gives CASSYTGFSNQPQHF.